Each of the 21 T cell receptor beta chains below was sequenced from the same sample in a study of regulatory T cells in long-lasting Graves disease. The authors built TCR beta libraries using iRepertoire HTBI primers and Arm-PCR of CDR3 regions. TCRdb re-called the multiplex PCR reads through MiXCR, storing one row per CDR3 protein. Of some 500,000 distinct CDR3 sequences listed, about 16% were seen once; the top ten hold about 25%. Documented time point: newly diagnosed GD, antithyroid drugs for less than 3 months. From PBMCs, RNA was extracted and then used to make the TCR library. These data were also reused for a study on T cells in Graves' hyperthyroidism and ophthalmopathy.

Sequencing was performed on peripheral blood mononuclear cells (PBMCs), taken at new diagnosis, from a patient treated with antithyroid drugs. These receptors all come from a woman aged 35-65 years with Graves disease.

Many counts were recorded for this clonotype. CDR3 DNA: TGTGCCAGCAGCGCGTTAGGCGGGACACACTACGAGCAGTACTTC. Protein product: CASSALGGTHYEQYF. The genes are TRBV5-5 and TRBJ2-7, with D perhaps being TRBD1 or TRBD2 (6 bases each). CDR3 size: 15 residues. The V and J ends lost 4 bases and 3 bases respectively, with 17 bases between them. Germline-derived CDR1 and CDR2 are SGHKS and YYEKEE (reference sequence).

This clonotype was counted many times. The chain uses TRBV2 and TRBJ2-7; tentative D call: TRBD1 (7 bases). CDR3 size: 15 residues. Trimming removed 2 bases at V and 2 bases at J, with 13 bases between. Germline V CDR1 and CDR2: SNHLY, FYNNEI. In DNA form, the CDR3 reads TGTGCCAGCAGTGAATCGCAGGGGGGACCCTACGAGCAGTACTTC. It translates to CASSESQGGPYEQYF.

The genes are TRBV6-4 and TRBJ1-5; weak D call: TRBD1 (5 bases). Germline V lookup: CDR1 MRHNA, CDR2 SNTAGT. This CDR3 spans 15 amino acids. V was cut by 2 bases and J by 5 bases, with 13 bases left in between. The chain's CDR3 is CASSDGGSGDQPQHF. CDR3 nucleotide sequence: TGTGCCAGCAGTGACGGGGGGTCTGGGGATCAGCCCCAGCATTTT.

The table lists this clonotype with many counts. The chain joins TRBV3-1 to TRBJ2-7, with TRBD1 matching 9 bases. Trimming at V came to 1 base and at J to 2 bases, leaving 15 bases not matched to a gene. This CDR3 spans 19 amino acids. In germline, CDR1 is LGHDT, CDR2 YNNKEL (reference sequence). The CDR3 nucleotides read TGTGCCAGCAGCCAAGTGTCGGGACAGGGCGCCTCTCTGCCCTACGAGCAGTACTTC. Protein sequence: CASSQVSGQGASLPYEQYF.

This clonotype was recorded at least ten times. The rearrangement uses TRBV3-1 and TRBJ2-3; D is uncertain. V dropped 2 bases and J dropped 7 bases, with 7 bases sitting between them. Germline CDR1 and CDR2: LGHDT and YNNKEL (reference sequence). This CDR3 comprises 12 residues. The DNA of the CDR3 is TGTGCCAGCAGCCAACTTACAAATACGCAGTATTTT. It yields the protein CASSQLTNTQYF.

Comment on this clonotype: Since a much larger clone is just one base distant, this may be a read error. The gene calls are TRBV14 and TRBJ1-4; 10 bases align to TRBD1. CDR1 SGHDN and CDR2 FVKESK come from the germline V gene. There are 15 residues in the CDR3. The CDR3 reads CASSQTGGGREKPFF. The CDR3 DNA reads TGTGCCAGCAGCCAGACAGGGGGCGGTCGTGAAAAACCGTTTTTT.

CDR3 sequence: CASSGTGQGHGYTF. The CDR3 DNA reads as TGTGCCAGCAGTGGAACCGGACAGGGTCATGGCTACACCTTC. The chain uses TRBV9 and TRBJ1-2; 8 bases map to TRBD1. This CDR3 spans 14 amino acids. The V segment lost 5 bases and the J segment 6 bases; nucleotides outside the gene matches: 9. Germline CDR1 reads SGDLS; CDR2 reads YYNGEE. Full variable domain (remainder filled in from reference TRBV9 and TRBJ1-2): DSGVTQTPKHLITATGQRVTLRCSPRSGDLSVYWYQQSLDQGLQFLIQYYNGEERAKGNILERFSAQQFPDLHSELNLSSLELGDSALYFCASSGTGQGHGYTFGSGTRLTVV.

In this sample, this clonotype turned up many times. The genes are TRBV6-1 and TRBJ2-2, with D perhaps matching TRBD1 (6 bases). The CDR3 loop spans 15 amino acids. Germline V gene sequence: CDR1 MNHNS, CDR2 SASEGT. V was clipped by 2 bases and J by 6 bases, with 13 bases between them. The CDR3 loop is CASSETGREAGELFF. The CDR3 DNA follows: TGTGCCAGCAGTGAAACAGGGCGTGAGGCCGGGGAGCTGTTTTTT.

This rearrangement joins TRBV20-1 to TRBJ1-2; TRBD1 aligns across 8 bases. Looked up from germline, CDR1 is DFQATT and CDR2 is SNEGSKA (reference sequence). The CDR3 spans 12 residues. With V trimmed by 5 bases and J by 4 bases, 3 bases remained unmatched. CDR3 DNA sequence: TGCAGTGCTGGACAGGGCCTCTATGGCTACACCTTC. This codes for CSAGQGLYGYTF.

This clonotype was observed a handful of times. The chain couples TRBV11-3 to TRBJ2-2; D is unclear. CDR1 is SGHNT and CDR2 is YENEEA in the germline V gene. The CDR3 spans 18 residues. Trimming cost V 5 bases and J 3 bases, with 22 bases left between them. CDR3 amino acids: CASSDNYRLSPHTGELFF. CDR3 sequence (DNA): TGTGCCAGCAGCGATAATTACCGACTTTCCCCCCACACCGGGGAGCTGTTTTTT.

This clonotype was seen ten or more times. The junction departs from germline at one end; a sequencing error may be responsible. The chain is built from TRBV6-1 and TRBJ2-3; D gene unclear. CDR1 is MNHNS, CDR2 SASEGT, per germline. The CDR3 covers 14 residues. The CDR3 coding sequence is TGTGCCACCAGTAGAGACGGAGAGACAGATACGCAGTATTTT. It encodes CATSRDGETDTQYF.

This clonotype was picked up many times. The rearrangement uses TRBV30 and TRBJ2-7, with no clear D. The CDR3 loop spans 12 amino acids. The germline V gene encodes CDR1 GTSNPN and CDR2 SVGIG (reference sequence). V was pared by 0 bases and J by 6 bases, with 9 bases between. DNA for the CDR3: TGTGCCTGGAGTGTCGGGCAGTTCGAGCAGTACTTC. Residues: CAWSVGQFEQYF.

The sample holds many counts of this clonotype. V is TRBV28 and J is TRBJ2-3; D is perhaps TRBD2 (7 bases). Trimming shortened V by 3 bases and J by 2 bases, and 9 bases separated the two germline ends. The CDR3 runs to 14 residues. Per the germline V gene, CDR1 is MDHEN and CDR2 is SYDVKM. CDR3 sequence (DNA): TGTGCCAGCAGTTTCGGGGGGCCCACAGATACGCAGTATTTT. It translates to CASSFGGPTDTQYF.

This chain links TRBV2 with TRBJ1-2, with unresolved D. The germline V and J ends were trimmed by 5 bases and 4 bases, with 14 bases remaining between them. The CDR3 has 14 residues. Germline V CDR1 and CDR2: SNHLY, FYNNEI. The CDR3 loop is CASSNVVGLYGYTF. The CDR3 region has the DNA TGTGCCAGCAGTAATGTAGTAGGCCTCTATGGCTACACCTTC.

Remarks on this clonotype: A much larger clone sits a single nucleotide away, making a read error possible. Lacking the conserved final phenylalanine or tryptophan, this CDR3 likely reflects a read error. The chain combines TRBV3-1 with TRBJ2-7; D is perhaps TRBD2 (5 bases). The CDR3 runs to 15 residues. Per the germline V gene, CDR1 is LGHDT and CDR2 is YNNKEL (reference sequence). Trimming shortened V by 1 base and J by 0 bases, and 10 bases separated the two germline ends. Here the CDR3 reads CASSQGELGSYEQYL. CDR3 nucleotides: TGTGCCAGCAGCCAAGGGGAGTTGGGCTCCTACGAGCAGTACCTC.

This clonotype was recorded at least ten times. The chain links TRBV12-3 or TRBV12-4 to TRBJ2-1; 8 nucleotides match TRBD2. The CDR3 has 13 amino acids. V shed 7 bases and J 9 bases; nucleotides not matched to a gene: 8. CDR3 sequence: CASTAGGRSEQFF. The DNA for the CDR3 is TGTGCCAGCACTGCGGGGGGAAGGAGTGAGCAGTTCTTC.

The V gene is TRBV29-1, the J gene TRBJ1-2; D may be TRBD1 (6 bases). From germline, CDR1 is SQVTM and CDR2 ANQGSEA. The CDR3 is 14 residues long. V shed 4 bases and J shed 0 bases, with 12 bases lying between them. The CDR3 DNA follows: TGCAGCGTTGTAGAGGCAGGGGCTAACTATGGCTACACCTTC. Its translation is CSVVEAGANYGYTF. The whole variable domain, remainder taken from reference TRBV29-1 and TRBJ1-2, is SAVISQKPSRDICQRGTSLTIQCQVDSQVTMMFWYRQQPGQSLTLIATANQGSEATYESGFVIDKFPISRPNLTFSTLTVSNMSPEDSSIYLCSVVEAGANYGYTFGSGTRLTVV.

This clonotype has ten or more counts. The rearrangement joins TRBV12-3 or TRBV12-4 to TRBJ2-7; D is perhaps TRBD1 or TRBD2 (5 bases each). The CDR3 sequence is 13 residues long. Trimming pared 7 bases from V and 6 bases from J, leaving 16 bases between. The CDR3 nucleotides are TGTGCCAGCACCAATGGTTGGGGGAGCGAGCAGTACTTC. It translates to CASTNGWGSEQYF.

This clonotype has a count of ten or more. The genes are TRBV6-1 and TRBJ2-1; TRBD2 might be the D (6 bases). Germline V CDR1 and CDR2: MNHNS, SASEGT. Trimming removed 8 bases from V and 5 bases from J, with 16 bases in between. The CDR3 covers 14 residues. CDR3 in DNA: TGTGCCAGCGCCCTGGGTGGACTAAACAATGAGCAGTTCTTC. Its protein product is CASALGGLNNEQFF.

The chain has TRBV27 and TRBJ1-3; D is uncertain. CDR1 is MNHEY, CDR2 SMNVEV, per germline (reference sequence). There are 16 residues in the CDR3. V was shortened by 4 bases and J by 0 bases, with 13 bases between the two germline ends. The CDR3 reads CASSSSGLSSGNTIYF. The CDR3 nucleotides read TGTGCCAGCAGTTCCTCCGGACTCAGCTCTGGAAACACCATATATTTT.

V is TRBV7-9 and J is TRBJ1-4, with D unclear. The CDR3 length is 15 residues. V lost 1 base, J lost 0 bases, and 6 bases lay in between. Germline V gene sequence: CDR1 SEHNR, CDR2 FQNEAQ (reference sequence). This CDR3 is CASSLERATNEKLFF. CDR3 nucleotide sequence: TGTGCCAGCAGCTTAGAAAGGGCAACTAATGAAAAACTGTTTTTT.